The next 21 T cell receptor beta chains were all read from a single sample in a study of Tregs in tolerant kidney transplant recipients. Here immunoSEQ multiplex PCR was the method, and the copy in TCRdb shows in-frame clones only, minus some. The table lists 100,000 or so clones, 80% to 95% of them singletons, with 1.5% to 2% in the top ten. Related graft donors supplied nonmyeloablative bone marrow transplants, and mixed chimerism was transient. This specimen consisted of CD4+ T cells from blood (PBMCs), obtained 12 months after the transplant. These TCRs come from a human patient who received a combined kidney and bone marrow transplant. Some T cells may arise from the graft donor.

The chain joins TRBV30 to TRBJ1-5, with D possibly matching TRBD1 (6 bases). This CDR3 spans 15 amino acids. Trimming took off 3 bases at V and 7 bases at J, with 19 bases between the two ends. Germline CDR1 is GTSNPN and CDR2 is SVGIG (reference sequence). The CDR3 protein is CAWSQNRDGRQPQHF. CDR3 nucleotides: TGTGCCTGGAGCCAGAACAGGGATGGAAGACAGCCCCAGCATTTT. Using reference TRBV30 and TRBJ1-5 for the parts outside the CDR3, the full variable domain is SQTIHQWPATLVQPVGSPLSLECTVEGTSNPNLYWYRQAAGRGLQLLFYSVGIGQISSEVPQNLSASRPQDRQFILSSKKLLLSDSGFYLCAWSQNRDGRQPQHFGDGTRLSIL.

This chain connects TRBV9 to TRBJ2-3; TRBD1 matches at 8 bases. After removal of 3 bases from V and 3 bases from J, the junction contained 12 bases not matched to a gene. Germline V lookup: CDR1 SGDLS, CDR2 YYNGEE. The CDR3 is 17 amino acids. The CDR3 sequence is CASSAPIQGVLTDTQYF. In DNA, the CDR3 is TGTGCCAGCAGCGCACCGATACAGGGGGTTTTGACAGATACGCAGTATTTT.

The chain is built from TRBV10-3 and TRBJ1-2; tentatively, D is TRBD1 (5 bases). Germline V CDR1 and CDR2: ENHRY, SYGVKD. Trimming removed 3 bases at V and 3 bases at J, with 11 bases between. The CDR3 contains 14 residues. CDR3 protein: CAISDPKGYYGYTF. The CDR3 DNA reads as TGTGCCATCAGTGACCCAAAGGGGTACTATGGCTACACCTTC.

This clone was observed a few times. Other nucleotide sequences in the sample specify the same CDR3. CDR3 in amino acids: CASSEGASPLHF. The CDR3 nucleotides read TGTGCCAGCAGTGAAGGGGCTTCCCCCCTCCACTTT. The chain uses TRBV6-1 and TRBJ1-6; D uncertain. Trimming removed 1 base from V and 13 bases from J, with 8 bases in between. The CDR3 is made up of 12 amino acids. Germline V gene sequence: CDR1 MNHNS, CDR2 SASEGT.

V usage is TRBV4-2 and J usage is TRBJ1-5; D is perhaps TRBD1 (6 bases). Germline CDR1 is LGHNA and CDR2 is YNFKEQ. V was cut by 1 base and J by 0 bases, with 10 bases left in between. CDR3 size: 16 residues. As DNA, the CDR3 is TGTGCCAGCAGCCAAGCGGCCAGGGGTAGCAATCAGCCCCAGCATTTT. Amino acids: CASSQAARGSNQPQHF.

The rearrangement joins TRBV10-3 to TRBJ2-1; D is undetermined. Germline loops: CDR1 ENHRY, CDR2 SYGVKD. V shed 5 bases and J shed 5 bases, with 7 bases lying between them. The CDR3 contains 12 residues. CDR3 DNA: TGTGCCATCAGTCGAGTTAACAATGAGCAGTTCTTC. This sequence encodes CAISRVNNEQFF.

The chain couples TRBV7-2 to TRBJ2-1; D perhaps matches TRBD2 (6 bases). The CDR3 sequence is 16 residues long. CDR1 and CDR2 (germline): SGHTA, FQGNSA. V lost 1 base, J lost 6 bases, and 16 bases lay in between. CDR3 residues: CASSLGAGRDLNEQFF. The CDR3 DNA sequence: TGTGCCAGCAGCTTAGGAGCCGGGAGAGACCTCAATGAGCAGTTCTTC.

The chain combines TRBV28 with TRBJ2-6, with 10 bases aligning to TRBD1. Trimming cost V 4 bases and J 3 bases; bases outside gene matches: 6. This CDR3 comprises 17 residues. Germline V CDR1 and CDR2: MDHEN, SYDVKM. The DNA of the CDR3 is TGTGCCAGCAGTTCCCGGGACAGGGGCTTTGGGGCCAACGTCCTGACTTTC. Amino acids: CASSSRDRGFGANVLTF.

This chain links TRBV5-5 with TRBJ1-2; 10 nucleotides agree with TRBD1. This CDR3 contains 16 residues. Germline V gives CDR1 SGHKS, CDR2 YYEKEE (reference sequence). The junction had 10 bases not matched to a gene; V was cut back by 3 bases and J by 5 bases. Written as DNA, the CDR3 is TGTGCCAGCAGCTCGGACAGGGGGATGTATATTTATGGCTACACCTTC. It translates to CASSSDRGMYIYGYTF.

The chain couples TRBV4-3 to TRBJ2-2, with D maybe TRBD2 (6 bases). Trimming removed 8 bases at V and 3 bases at J, with 16 bases between. The germline V gene has CDR1 LGHNA and CDR2 YSLEER. This CDR3 has 15 amino acids. DNA of the CDR3: TGCGCCAGCGGGTTGTCGGGGGTTGACACCGGGGAGCTGTTTTTT. Protein: CASGLSGVDTGELFF.

In this sample, this clone turned up once. The chain has TRBV27 and TRBJ2-7; tentatively, D is TRBD1 (6 bases). The CDR3 sequence is 14 residues long. Trimming cost V 4 bases and J 3 bases, with 13 bases left between them. Germline V gene lookup returns CDR1 MNHEY and CDR2 SMNVEV (reference sequence). CDR3 DNA: TGTGCCAGCAGTTCTGCTGACAGGAACTACGAGCAGTACTTC. Translated, it gives CASSSADRNYEQYF.

In its sample, this clone was seen once. The chain recombines TRBV2 with TRBJ2-2; 8 bases align to TRBD2. CDR1 is SNHLY, CDR2 FYNNEI, per germline. CDR3 size: 14 residues. The junction had 5 bases not matched to a gene; V was cut back by 8 bases and J by 3 bases. CDR3 residues: CASWWTSHTGELFF. Written as DNA, the CDR3 is TGTGCCAGCTGGTGGACTAGCCACACCGGGGAGCTGTTTTTT.

The V call is TRBV9, the J call TRBJ2-5; TRBD2 aligns across 9 bases. The DNA end is a closer match to TRBJ2-7, so the J assignment may be wrong. CDR1 and CDR2 (germline): SGDLS, YYNGEE. The CDR3 is 14 amino acids. In DNA form, the CDR3 reads TGTGCCAGCAGCGTAGCGAGCGGGAGGCGCGAGCAGTACTTC. Its translation: CASSVASGRREQYF.

The chain carries TRBV5-1 and TRBJ1-4; no definite D call. The V end lost 4 bases, the J end lost 0 bases, and 13 bases lay between the germline ends. There are 16 residues in the CDR3. Germline CDR1 is SGHRS and CDR2 is YFSETQ. This chain's CDR3 is CASSQFYSATNEKLFF. DNA for the CDR3: TGCGCCAGCAGCCAATTTTACAGTGCAACTAATGAAAAACTGTTTTTT.

This clone was seen only once. The V gene is TRBV19, the J gene TRBJ1-5; the D is unclear. The CDR3 runs to 12 residues. Trimming pared 6 bases from V and 6 bases from J, leaving 9 bases between. Germline V CDR1 and CDR2: LNHDA, SQIVND (reference sequence). CDR3 DNA sequence: TGTGCCAGTAGGGTACCAGGTCAGCCCCAGCATTTT. Protein product: CASRVPGQPQHF.

The chain couples TRBV15 to TRBJ2-1, with 10 bases that match TRBD2. Germline values: CDR1 LNHNV, CDR2 YYDKDF (reference sequence). The CDR3 length is 13 residues. J gave up 9 bases and V 9 bases, and 8 bases lay outside the gene matches. In DNA, the CDR3 is TGTGCCACTAAGATAGCGGGAGGACTTGAGCAGTTCTTC. Encoded protein: CATKIAGGLEQFF.

The chain joins TRBV19 to TRBJ2-2, with D tentatively TRBD1 (6 bases). Germline lookup yields CDR1 LNHDA and CDR2 SQIVND (reference sequence). The CDR3 spans 16 residues. Between the trimmed V and J ends, which lost 7 bases and 3 bases, there was a span of 18 bases. CDR3 sequence: CASTKDSREDTGELFF. The CDR3 DNA sequence: TGTGCCAGTACCAAGGACAGCCGAGAGGACACCGGGGAGCTGTTTTTT.

V gene TRBV4-3 combines with J gene TRBJ2-2, with 8 bases lining up with TRBD1. CDR3 length equals 16 residues. CDR1 and CDR2 from the germline V gene are LGHNA and YSLEER. V trimming: 5 bases; J trimming: 0 bases; junction bases outside the gene matches: 5. The CDR3 nucleotides read TGCGCCAGCAGCACACGGACAGGGACGAACACCGGGGAGCTGTTTTTT. Amino acid sequence: CASSTRTGTNTGELFF.

The chain uses TRBV5-1 and TRBJ2-3, with 11 bases identical to TRBD2. This CDR3 has 17 residues. V lost 4 bases, J lost 5 bases, and 12 bases stayed unmatched. The germline V gene encodes CDR1 SGHRS and CDR2 YFSETQ. The CDR3 sequence: CASSLRASGRPRDTQYF. The CDR3 DNA reads TGCGCCAGCAGCCTGAGGGCTAGCGGGAGGCCCAGAGATACGCAGTATTTT.

This rearrangement joins TRBV25-1 to TRBJ2-5; 11 positions agree with TRBD1. The CDR3 is 16 residues long. The V segment lost 0 bases and the J segment 5 bases; nucleotides outside the gene matches: 5. The germline V gene has CDR1 MGHDK and CDR2 SYGVNS. CDR3 sequence (DNA): TGTGCCAGCAGTGAATACCGGACAGGGGGCTACGAGACCCAGTACTTC. Translation: CASSEYRTGGYETQYF.

The chain links TRBV27 to TRBJ2-7; D is perhaps TRBD2 (5 bases). Trimming removed 2 bases at V and 2 bases at J, with 13 bases between. The CDR3 is 15 residues long. Germline V gene lookup returns CDR1 MNHEY and CDR2 SMNVEV (reference sequence). DNA of the CDR3: TGTGCCAGCAGTTTAAAGGGAGCTTTTCCCTACGAGCAGTACTTC. Amino acid sequence: CASSLKGAFPYEQYF.